One and the same sample provided the 18 T cell receptor beta chains below, sequenced in a study of shared clonotypes between healthy human individuals. Clones were sequenced by immunoSEQ multiplex PCR, and TCRdb holds only the in-frame ones, with some missing. The sample lists roughly 1,800,000 clones, about 95% seen once, with 1.2% in the top ten. As defined, naive CD8 cells were CD45RO-negative and positively selected for CCR7, with terminally differentiated effector memory CD45RA+ cells excluded. Sequenced material: naive CD8+ T cells sorted from blood. All receptors derive from a man aged 18 to 30 in good health.

The rearrangement joins TRBV6-6 to TRBJ2-7, with D maybe TRBD2 (5 bases). Germline values: CDR1 MNHNY, CDR2 SVGAGI (reference sequence). This CDR3 has 14 residues. Deletions cut 6 bases from V and 1 base from J, with 13 bases between. In DNA, the CDR3 is TGTGCCAGCAGCCCTACGGGGAATTCCTACGAGCAGTACTTC. Translation: CASSPTGNSYEQYF.

This rearrangement joins TRBV6-6 to TRBJ1-4; 8 nucleotides match TRBD1. V was pared by 5 bases and J by 7 bases, with 9 bases of the junction left unmatched. The CDR3 is 15 residues long. CDR1 and CDR2 (germline): MNHNY, SVGAGI (reference sequence). This CDR3 is CASSDMTGAGEKLFF. The CDR3 region has the DNA TGTGCCAGCAGTGACATGACAGGGGCCGGTGAAAAACTGTTTTTT.

The chain has TRBV29-1 and TRBJ2-7, with D maybe TRBD2 (6 bases). With 1 base removed from V and 5 bases from J, the gap between germline ends came to 12 bases. The length of the CDR3 is 13 residues. Germline V gene data show CDR1 as SQVTM and CDR2 as ANQGSEA. This CDR3 reads CSVEANGGNEQYF. The CDR3 bases are TGCAGCGTTGAAGCAAACGGGGGAAACGAGCAGTACTTC.

The J gene is TRBJ2-7, the V gene TRBV5-4; a possible D gene is TRBD1 (7 bases). The germline V gene encodes CDR1 SGHNT and CDR2 YYREEE (reference sequence). The V end was cut by 1 base, the J end by 2 bases, with 10 bases between. This CDR3 spans 14 amino acids. As DNA, the CDR3 is TGTGCCAGCAGCTTGCAGGGGGAGGCCTACGAGCAGTACTTC. Its translation is CASSLQGEAYEQYF.

On this clone itself: The same CDR3 can be traced to other DNA sequences in this sample. The chain links TRBV27 to TRBJ2-3; no clear D gene. Germline values: CDR1 MNHEY, CDR2 SMNVEV (reference sequence). The CDR3 consists of 11 residues. V was shortened by 6 bases and J by 2 bases, with 3 bases between the two germline ends. For the CDR3, the DNA is TGTGCCAGCAGGGTCACAGATACGCAGTATTTT. Protein: CASRVTDTQYF.

This CDR3 is CAISGPANYGYTF. The CDR3 DNA follows: TGTGCCATCAGTGGTCCTGCGAACTATGGCTACACCTTC. The genes are TRBV10-3 and TRBJ1-2; D remains unclear. Germline V lookup: CDR1 ENHRY, CDR2 SYGVKD. Trimming removed 4 bases from V and 2 bases from J, with 8 bases in between. The CDR3 length is 13 residues.

The rearrangement uses TRBV21-1 and TRBJ2-1; the listed D gene, TRBD2, was not tested against the DNA. TRBV21-1 is shown as a pseudogene. The CDR3 runs to 16 residues. CDR3 amino acids: CASSKDVRSSYNEQFF. In DNA form, the CDR3 reads TGTGCCAGCAGCAAAGACGTCCGGTCCTCCTACAATGAGCAGTTCTTC.

The table lists this clone with a count of one. The chain is built from TRBV14 and TRBJ2-7; 7 bases are a match to TRBD1. This CDR3 contains 13 residues. Per germline, CDR1 SGHDN and CDR2 FVKESK. The junction had 3 bases not matched to a gene; V was cut back by 5 bases and J by 2 bases. The CDR3, as DNA: TGTGCCAGCAGCGACGGGACAGCCTACGAGCAGTACTTC. Amino acid sequence: CASSDGTAYEQYF. The full variable domain, rest sourced from reference TRBV14 and TRBJ2-7, is EAGVTQFPSHSVIEKGQTVTLRCDPISGHDNLYWYRRVMGKEIKFLLHFVKESKQDESGMPNNRFLAERTGGTYSTLKVQPAELEDSGVYFCASSDGTAYEQYFGPGTRLTVT.

This rearrangement joins TRBV10-1 to TRBJ2-2; the D gene is possibly TRBD2 (5 bases). Germline CDR1 reads WNHNN; CDR2 reads SYGVQD (reference sequence). The V end lost 0 bases, the J end lost 3 bases, and 11 bases lay between the germline ends. This CDR3 is built from 16 residues. CDR3 sequence: CASSESGGGDTGELFF. The CDR3 region has the DNA TGCGCCAGCAGTGAGTCCGGAGGAGGAGACACCGGGGAGCTGTTTTTT.

Worth noting for this clone: Other nucleotide sequences in the sample specify the same CDR3. The chain links TRBV9 to TRBJ1-1, with unresolved D. This CDR3 has 13 amino acids. With 0 bases removed from V and 4 bases from J, the gap between germline ends came to 7 bases. Germline CDR1 SGDLS, CDR2 YYNGEE. The CDR3 loop reads CASSVDGSTEAFF. CDR3 nucleotide sequence: TGTGCCAGCAGCGTAGATGGAAGCACTGAAGCTTTCTTT.

V and J are TRBV6-1 and TRBJ2-7, with D tentatively TRBD1 (6 bases). The CDR3 runs 19 residues. Between the trimmed V and J ends, which lost 1 base and 6 bases, there was a span of 28 bases. CDR1 and CDR2 from the germline V gene are MNHNS and SASEGT. CDR3 nucleotides: TGTGCCAGCAGTGAAGGGCAGGGGTGGTGGAGCGAGCGCTCAATCGAGCAGTACTTC. Its protein is CASSEGQGWWSERSIEQYF.

V is TRBV30 and J is TRBJ2-7; 14 nucleotides align to TRBD2. Germline V gene sequence: CDR1 GTSNPN, CDR2 SVGIG (reference sequence). V lost 4 bases, J lost 7 bases, and 12 bases stayed unmatched. The CDR3 covers 16 residues. The CDR3 DNA reads TGTGCCTGGACCGACCCGGGACTAGCGGGAGAGTGGGAGCAGTACTTC. It is translated as CAWTDPGLAGEWEQYF.

The gene calls are TRBV28 and TRBJ2-1, with D perhaps matching TRBD1 (6 bases). This CDR3 spans 17 amino acids. The germline gives CDR1 MDHEN, CDR2 SYDVKM. V was cut by 4 bases and J by 0 bases, with 16 bases left in between. CDR3 protein: CASSSPSTGRSYNEQFF. In nucleotides, the CDR3 is TGTGCCAGCAGTTCCCCCTCGACAGGCCGCTCCTACAATGAGCAGTTCTTC.

A note on this clone: This same CDR3 is encoded by further DNA sequences in the sample. This sequence joins TRBV9 and TRBJ2-1, with 7 bases fitting TRBD2. CDR3 size: 16 residues. Per the germline V gene, CDR1 is SGDLS and CDR2 is YYNGEE. The junction had 9 bases not matched to a gene; V was cut back by 4 bases and J by 2 bases. The CDR3 reads CASSPPGLAAYNEQFF. The DNA of the CDR3 is TGTGCCAGCAGCCCTCCGGGGCTAGCGGCCTACAATGAGCAGTTCTTC.

The CDR3 loop reads CASSPLSGDEQFF. CDR3 nucleotide sequence: TGTGCCAGCAGCCCCCTGTCGGGTGATGAGCAGTTCTTC. V is TRBV13 and J is TRBJ2-1, with no clear D. The CDR3 has 13 residues. V gave up 5 bases and J gave up 8 bases, with 13 bases separating them. The V gene's germline CDR1 is PRHDT and CDR2 FYEKMQ (reference sequence).

The chain uses TRBV5-6 and TRBJ2-5; D call uncertain. Trimming took off 0 bases at V and 5 bases at J, with 5 bases between the two ends. The V gene's germline CDR1 is SGHDT and CDR2 YYEEEE. This CDR3 spans 12 amino acids. CDR3 in amino acids: CASSLVSETQYF. CDR3 DNA: TGTGCCAGCAGCTTGGTCTCGGAGACCCAGTACTTC. Full variable domain (outside the CDR3, taken from reference TRBV5-6 and TRBJ2-5): DAGVTQSPTHLIKTRGQQVTLRCSPKSGHDTVSWYQQALGQGPQFIFQYYEEEERQRGNFPDRFSGHQFPNYSSELNVNALLLGDSALYLCASSLVSETQYFGPGTRLLVL.

With respect to this clone: Different DNA sequences within this sample yield the same CDR3. The chain carries TRBV7-6 and TRBJ2-7; perhaps D is TRBD1 or TRBD2 (5 bases each). This CDR3 comprises 13 residues. In germline, CDR1 is SGHVS, CDR2 FNYEAQ. Trimming pared 3 bases from V and 4 bases from J, leaving 10 bases between. The CDR3 protein is CASSLGVAYEQYF. In nucleotides, the CDR3 is TGTGCCAGCAGCTTGGGGGTGGCTTACGAGCAGTACTTC. The whole variable domain, remainder taken from reference TRBV7-6 and TRBJ2-7, is GAGVSQSPRYKVTKRGQDVALRCDPISGHVSLYWYRQALGQGPEFLTYFNYEAQQDKSGLPNDRFSAERPEGSISTLTIQRTEQRDSAMYRCASSLGVAYEQYFGPGTRLTVT.

This clone was recorded a few times. This sequence joins TRBV4-1 and TRBJ1-5; possibly TRBD1 for D (5 bases). Germline lookup yields CDR1 MGHRA and CDR2 YSYEKL. CDR3 size: 15 residues. V was shortened by 5 bases and J by 5 bases, with 16 bases between the two germline ends. The CDR3 here is CASSSGPQADQPQHF. CDR3 in DNA: TGCGCCAGCAGCTCCGGACCACAGGCCGATCAGCCCCAGCATTTT.